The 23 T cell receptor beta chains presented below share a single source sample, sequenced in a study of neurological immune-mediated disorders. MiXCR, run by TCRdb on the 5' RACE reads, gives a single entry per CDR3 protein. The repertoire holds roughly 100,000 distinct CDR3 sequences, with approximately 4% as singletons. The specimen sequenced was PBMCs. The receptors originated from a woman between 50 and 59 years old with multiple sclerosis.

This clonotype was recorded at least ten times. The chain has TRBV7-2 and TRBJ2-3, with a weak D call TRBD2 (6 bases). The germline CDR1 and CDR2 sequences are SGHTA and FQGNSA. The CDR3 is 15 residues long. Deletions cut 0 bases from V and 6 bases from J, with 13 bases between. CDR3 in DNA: TGTGCCAGCAGCTTAGCGGGGGGACGAGCTGATACGCAGTATTTT. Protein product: CASSLAGGRADTQYF.

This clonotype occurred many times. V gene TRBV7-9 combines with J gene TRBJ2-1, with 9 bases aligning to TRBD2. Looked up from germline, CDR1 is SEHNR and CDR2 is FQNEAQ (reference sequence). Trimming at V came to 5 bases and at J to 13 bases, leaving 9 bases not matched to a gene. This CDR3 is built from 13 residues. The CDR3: CASSVSGGPGQFF. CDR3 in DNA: TGTGCCAGCAGCGTTAGCGGGGGTCCTGGCCAGTTCTTC. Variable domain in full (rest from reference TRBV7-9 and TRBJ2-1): DTGVSQNPRHKITKRGQNVTFRCDPISEHNRLYWYRQTLGQGPEFLTYFQNEAQLEKSRLLSDRFSAERPKGSFSTLEIQRTEQGDSAMYLCASSVSGGPGQFFGPGTRLTVL.

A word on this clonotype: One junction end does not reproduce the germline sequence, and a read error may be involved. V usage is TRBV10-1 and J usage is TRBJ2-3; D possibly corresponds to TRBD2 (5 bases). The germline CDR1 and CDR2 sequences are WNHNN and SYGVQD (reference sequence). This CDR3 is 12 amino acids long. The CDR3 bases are TGCGCCAGCAGTTCTAGCACAGATAAGCAGTATTTT. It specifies CASSSSTDKQYF.

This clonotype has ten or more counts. The CDR3 protein is CASSPIPRGQETQYF. The CDR3 DNA sequence: TGTGCCAGCAGCCCTATCCCTCGGGGGCAAGAGACCCAGTACTTC. This chain joins TRBV12-3 or TRBV12-4 and TRBJ2-5; the D gene is possibly TRBD2 (6 bases). The CDR3 consists of 15 residues. V was clipped by 6 bases and J by 2 bases, with 16 bases between them.

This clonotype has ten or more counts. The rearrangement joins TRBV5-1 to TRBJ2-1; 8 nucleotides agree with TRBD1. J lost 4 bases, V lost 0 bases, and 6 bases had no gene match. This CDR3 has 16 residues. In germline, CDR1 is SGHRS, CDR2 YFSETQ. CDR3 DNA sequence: TGCGCCAGCAGCTTGGGGGATACAGGGGGTTACAATGAGCAGTTCTTC. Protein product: CASSLGDTGGYNEQFF.

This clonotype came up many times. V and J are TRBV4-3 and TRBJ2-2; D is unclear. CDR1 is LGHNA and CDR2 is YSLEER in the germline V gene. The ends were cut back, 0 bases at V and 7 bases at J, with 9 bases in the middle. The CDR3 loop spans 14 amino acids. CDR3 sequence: CASSQEGLFGELFF. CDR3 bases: TGCGCCAGCAGCCAAGAGGGGTTGTTCGGGGAGCTGTTTTTT.

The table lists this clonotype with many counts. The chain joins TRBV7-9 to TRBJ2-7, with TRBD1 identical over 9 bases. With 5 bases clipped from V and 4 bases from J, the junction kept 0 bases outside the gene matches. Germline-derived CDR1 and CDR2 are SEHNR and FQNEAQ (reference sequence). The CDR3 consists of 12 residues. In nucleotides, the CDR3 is TGTGCCAGCAGCGGGACAGGGTACGAGCAGTACTTC. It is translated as CASSGTGYEQYF.

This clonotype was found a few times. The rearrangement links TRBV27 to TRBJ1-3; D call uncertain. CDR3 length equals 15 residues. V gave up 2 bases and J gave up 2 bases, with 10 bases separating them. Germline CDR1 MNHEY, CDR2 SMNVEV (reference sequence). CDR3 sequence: CASSLGPGTGNTIYF. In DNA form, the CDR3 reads TGTGCCAGCAGTTTAGGGCCCGGAACTGGAAACACCATATATTTT.

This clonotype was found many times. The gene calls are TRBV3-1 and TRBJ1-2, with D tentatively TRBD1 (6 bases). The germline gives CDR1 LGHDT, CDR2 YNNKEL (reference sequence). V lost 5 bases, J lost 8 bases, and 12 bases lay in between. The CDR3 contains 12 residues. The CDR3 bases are TGTGCCAGCAGCTCAGGGACACGGGGCTACACCTTC. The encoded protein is CASSSGTRGYTF.

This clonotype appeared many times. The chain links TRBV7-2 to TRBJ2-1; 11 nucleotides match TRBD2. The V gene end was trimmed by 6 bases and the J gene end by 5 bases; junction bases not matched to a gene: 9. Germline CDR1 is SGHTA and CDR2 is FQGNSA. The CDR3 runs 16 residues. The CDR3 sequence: CASRGLAEGINNEQFF. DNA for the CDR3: TGTGCCAGCAGGGGACTAGCGGAAGGCATTAACAATGAGCAGTTCTTC.

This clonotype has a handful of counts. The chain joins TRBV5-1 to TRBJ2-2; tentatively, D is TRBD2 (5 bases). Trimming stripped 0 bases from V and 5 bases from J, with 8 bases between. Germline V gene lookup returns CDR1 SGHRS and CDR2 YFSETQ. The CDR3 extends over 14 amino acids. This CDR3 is CASSLEWETGELFF. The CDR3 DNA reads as TGCGCCAGCAGCTTGGAATGGGAGACCGGGGAGCTGTTTTTT.

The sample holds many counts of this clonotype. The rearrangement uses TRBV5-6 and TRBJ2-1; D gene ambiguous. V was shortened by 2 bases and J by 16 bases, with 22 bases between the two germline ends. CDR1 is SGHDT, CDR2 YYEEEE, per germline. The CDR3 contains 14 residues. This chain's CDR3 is CASSFPLETRTEFF. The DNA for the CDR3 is TGTGCCAGCAGCTTCCCGTTGGAGACACGGACGGAATTCTTC.

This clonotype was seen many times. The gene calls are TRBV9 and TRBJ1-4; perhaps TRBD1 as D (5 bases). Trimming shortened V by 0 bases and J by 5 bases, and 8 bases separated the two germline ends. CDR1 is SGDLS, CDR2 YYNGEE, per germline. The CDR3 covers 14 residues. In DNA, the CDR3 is TGTGCCAGCAGCGTAGAACAGGACAATGAAAAACTGTTTTTT. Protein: CASSVEQDNEKLFF.

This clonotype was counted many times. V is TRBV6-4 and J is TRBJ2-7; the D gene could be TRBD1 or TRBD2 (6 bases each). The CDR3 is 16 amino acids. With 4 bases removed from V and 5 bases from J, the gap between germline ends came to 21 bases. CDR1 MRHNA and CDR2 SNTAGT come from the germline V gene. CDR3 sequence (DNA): TGTGCCAGCAGTGTTTGGCGGTTGGGGGGCGAGGACGAGCAGTACTTC. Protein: CASSVWRLGGEDEQYF.

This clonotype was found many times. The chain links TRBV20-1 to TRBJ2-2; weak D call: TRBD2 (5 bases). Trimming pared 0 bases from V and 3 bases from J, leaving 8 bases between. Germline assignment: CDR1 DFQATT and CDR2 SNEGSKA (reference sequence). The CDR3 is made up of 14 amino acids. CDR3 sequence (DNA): TGCAGTGCTAGAGAGGTCGGGGACACCGGGGAGCTGTTTTTT. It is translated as CSAREVGDTGELFF.

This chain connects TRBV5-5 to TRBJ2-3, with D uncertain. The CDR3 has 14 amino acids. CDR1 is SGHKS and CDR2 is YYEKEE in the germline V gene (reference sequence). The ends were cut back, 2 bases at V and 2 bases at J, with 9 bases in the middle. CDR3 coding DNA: TGTGCCAGCAGCTTCGGCAGGCCCACAGATACGCAGTATTTT. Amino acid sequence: CASSFGRPTDTQYF.

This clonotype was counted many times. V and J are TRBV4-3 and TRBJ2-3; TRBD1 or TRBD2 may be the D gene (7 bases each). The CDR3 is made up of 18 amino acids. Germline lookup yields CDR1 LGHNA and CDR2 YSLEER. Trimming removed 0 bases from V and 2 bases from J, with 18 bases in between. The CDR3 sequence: CASSQEGGDSRFTDTQYF. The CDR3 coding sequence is TGCGCCAGCAGCCAAGAGGGGGGGGACAGCCGTTTCACAGATACGCAGTATTTT.

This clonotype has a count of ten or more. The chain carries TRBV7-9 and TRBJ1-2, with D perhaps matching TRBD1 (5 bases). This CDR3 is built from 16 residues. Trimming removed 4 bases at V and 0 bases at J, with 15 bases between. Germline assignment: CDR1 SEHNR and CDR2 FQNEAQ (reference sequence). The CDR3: CASSSPNVGANYGYTF. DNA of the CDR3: TGTGCCAGCAGCTCGCCTAACGTAGGGGCTAACTATGGCTACACCTTC.

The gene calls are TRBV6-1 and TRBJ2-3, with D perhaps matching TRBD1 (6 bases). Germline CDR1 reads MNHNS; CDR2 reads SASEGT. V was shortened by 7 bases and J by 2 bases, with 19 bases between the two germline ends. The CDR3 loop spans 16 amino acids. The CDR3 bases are TGTGCCAGCACGGTTAGCAGGGGCCTCATCACAGATACGCAGTATTTT. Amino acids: CASTVSRGLITDTQYF.

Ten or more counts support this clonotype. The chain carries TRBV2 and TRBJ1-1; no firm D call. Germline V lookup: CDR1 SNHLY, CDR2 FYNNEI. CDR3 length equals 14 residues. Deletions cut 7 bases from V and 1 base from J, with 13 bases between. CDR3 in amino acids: CASTQAGRNTEAFF. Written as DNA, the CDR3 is TGTGCCAGCACTCAGGCGGGAAGGAACACTGAAGCTTTCTTT.

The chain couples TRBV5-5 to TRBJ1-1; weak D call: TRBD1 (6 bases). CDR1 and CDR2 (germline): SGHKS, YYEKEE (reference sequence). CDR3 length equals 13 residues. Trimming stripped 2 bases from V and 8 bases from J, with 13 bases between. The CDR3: CASSLNGGREAFF. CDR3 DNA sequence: TGTGCCAGCAGCTTAAATGGGGGCAGAGAAGCTTTCTTT.

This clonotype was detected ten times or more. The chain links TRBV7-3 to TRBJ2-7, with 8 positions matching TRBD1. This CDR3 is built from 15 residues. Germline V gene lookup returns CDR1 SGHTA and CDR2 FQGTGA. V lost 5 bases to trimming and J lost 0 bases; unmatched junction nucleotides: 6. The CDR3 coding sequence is TGTGCCAGCAGCCAACGACAGGGGCTCTCCTACGAGCAGTACTTC. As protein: CASSQRQGLSYEQYF.

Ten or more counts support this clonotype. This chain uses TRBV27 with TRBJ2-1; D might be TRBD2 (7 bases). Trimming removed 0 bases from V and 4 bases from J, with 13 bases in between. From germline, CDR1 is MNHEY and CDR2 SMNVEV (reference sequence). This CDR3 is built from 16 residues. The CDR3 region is CASSLSRGARYNEQFF. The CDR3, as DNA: TGTGCCAGCAGTTTATCACGGGGGGCTAGATACAATGAGCAGTTCTTC.